The 27 T cell receptor beta chains reported below all come from one sample, sequenced in a study of blood T cell repertoires in COVID-19. The repertoire was sequenced with immunoSEQ multiplex PCR; TCRdb's copy has only in-frame clones and lacks some. The table has about 190,000 clones, 83% seen once. The specimen sequenced was peripheral blood. These receptors all stem from a man over 45 with active or convalescent COVID-19.

The gene calls are TRBV7-6 and TRBJ2-7, with a tentative D call TRBD1 (6 bases). Germline lookup yields CDR1 SGHVS and CDR2 FNYEAQ. This CDR3 contains 15 residues. Trimming left V 1 base short and J 0 bases short, with 10 bases between. CDR3 sequence (DNA): TGTGCCAGCAGCTTAGGCGACAGGACCTCCTACGAGCAGTACTTC. This translates into CASSLGDRTSYEQYF.

The chain couples TRBV2 to TRBJ2-1; 8 bases fit TRBD2. The CDR3 extends over 18 amino acids. V trimming: 2 bases; J trimming: 0 bases; junction bases outside the gene matches: 9. The V gene's germline CDR1 is SNHLY and CDR2 FYNNEI. In DNA form, the CDR3 reads TGTGCCAGCAGTGAAAATGAAGGACTAGCCCGCTCCTACAATGAGCAGTTCTTC. Translating it yields CASSENEGLARSYNEQFF.

This chain connects TRBV29-1 to TRBJ2-5; a weak D match, TRBD2 (5 bases). Trimming shortened V by 4 bases and J by 5 bases, and 26 bases separated the two germline ends. The CDR3 is made up of 17 amino acids. Germline CDR1 and CDR2: SQVTM and ANQGSEA. The CDR3 DNA reads TGCAGCGTTGTTAGGCACGGACGGCGAGGGTACGCGGAGACCCAGTACTTC. This encodes CSVVRHGRRGYAETQYF.

This chain connects TRBV29-1 to TRBJ1-1, with a tentative D call TRBD1 (6 bases). CDR1 is SQVTM, CDR2 ANQGSEA, per germline. Trimming shortened V by 8 bases and J by 4 bases, and 17 bases separated the two germline ends. This CDR3 has 13 residues. CDR3 coding DNA: TGCAGCCAGTCACAGGGATGGGGCACTGAAGCTTTCTTT. Translated, it gives CSQSQGWGTEAFF.

The chain has TRBV3-1 (or the pseudogene TRBV3-2) and TRBJ2-5; 7 bases map to TRBD1. The CDR3 covers 14 residues. Germline CDR1 LGHDT, CDR2 YNNKEL (reference sequence). Germline trimming cut 4 bases from V and 5 bases from J; bases unmatched to any gene: 7. The CDR3, as DNA: TGTGCCAGCAGCCCAGGACAGGCTATGGAGACCCAGTACTTC. Its translation: CASSPGQAMETQYF.

The chain employs TRBV9 and TRBJ2-5, with 8 nucleotides matching TRBD1. CDR1 and CDR2 (germline): SGDLS, YYNGEE. The V and J ends lost 4 bases and 5 bases, in that order; junction bases with no gene match: 13. The CDR3 length is 16 residues. In DNA, the CDR3 is TGTGCCAGCAGCCCGCCCCGGGGGACAGGTGGCGAGACCCAGTACTTC. This sequence encodes CASSPPRGTGGETQYF.

The chain links TRBV30 to TRBJ2-7; D might be TRBD2 (5 bases). CDR1 is GTSNPN, CDR2 SVGIG, per germline (reference sequence). Trimming removed 3 bases at V and 4 bases at J, with 13 bases between. This CDR3 region has 13 residues. The CDR3, as DNA: TGTGCCTGGAGGACGGGGATATCTTACGAGCAGTACTTC. As protein: CAWRTGISYEQYF.

The chain uses TRBV7-6 and TRBJ1-1, with a weak D call TRBD1 (5 bases). Trimming shortened V by 0 bases and J by 0 bases, and 8 bases separated the two germline ends. The CDR3 covers 15 residues. Germline values: CDR1 SGHVS, CDR2 FNYEAQ. CDR3 nucleotide sequence: TGTGCCAGCAGCTTAGCCGCGGGGGTGAACACTGAAGCTTTCTTT. Protein sequence: CASSLAAGVNTEAFF.

This chain links TRBV30 with TRBJ2-3; D gene uncertain. Germline V gene data show CDR1 as GTSNPN and CDR2 as SVGIG (reference sequence). This CDR3 is 12 amino acids long. Trimming took off 2 bases at V and 1 base at J, with 4 bases between the two ends. In DNA, the CDR3 is TGTGCCTGGAGTTTCGGCACAGATACGCAGTATTTT. It encodes CAWSFGTDTQYF. The entire variable domain, with the rest obtained from reference TRBV30 and TRBJ2-3, is as follows: SQTIHQWPATLVQPVGSPLSLECTVEGTSNPNLYWYRQAAGRGLQLLFYSVGIGQISSEVPQNLSASRPQDRQFILSSKKLLLSDSGFYLCAWSFGTDTQYFGPGTRLTVL.

This clone was found a few times. The chain recombines TRBV2 with TRBJ2-7; 8 bases fit TRBD2. Germline V gives CDR1 SNHLY, CDR2 FYNNEI. This CDR3 contains 15 residues. The V gene end was trimmed by 2 bases and the J gene end by 5 bases; junction bases not matched to a gene: 8. The CDR3 DNA is TGTGCCAGCAGTGAACTGACGGGAGGGCCAGACGAGCAGTACTTC. Its translation: CASSELTGGPDEQYF.

J is TRBJ2-3 and V is TRBV6-1, with TRBD2 identical over 7 bases. The CDR3 has 18 residues. The V segment lost 2 bases and the J segment 7 bases; nucleotides outside the gene matches: 18. Germline CDR1 MNHNS, CDR2 SASEGT. CDR3 region: CASSEFWASGSPPHTQYF. The CDR3 DNA is TGTGCCAGCAGTGAATTCTGGGCTAGCGGCTCCCCTCCCCATACGCAGTATTTT.

The chain employs TRBV5-1 and TRBJ2-3; D is perhaps TRBD1 (6 bases). The V end lost 4 bases, the J end lost 4 bases, and 13 bases lay between the germline ends. The germline V gene encodes CDR1 SGHRS and CDR2 YFSETQ. The CDR3 sequence is 14 residues long. The CDR3 is CASSNGAGADTQYF. The CDR3 coding sequence is TGCGCCAGCAGCAACGGGGCAGGGGCAGATACGCAGTATTTT.

Details on this clone: This specimen includes other DNA sequences encoding the same CDR3. This rearrangement joins TRBV7-6 to TRBJ2-7, with 7 bases fitting TRBD1. The germline CDR1 and CDR2 sequences are SGHVS and FNYEAQ. The CDR3 covers 13 residues. Trimming at V came to 1 base and at J to 4 bases, leaving 1 base not matched to a gene. The CDR3, as DNA: TGTGCCAGCAGCTTAGGGACAGGTTACGAGCAGTACTTC. The encoded protein is CASSLGTGYEQYF.

The chain links TRBV19 to TRBJ1-2, with 11 bases identical to TRBD1. Unmatched junction bases numbered 5, after V lost 4 bases and J lost 7 bases. This CDR3 is 14 amino acids long. CDR1 LNHDA and CDR2 SQIVND come from the germline V gene (reference sequence). This chain's CDR3 is CASSNLDRGLGYTF. The CDR3 nucleotides are TGTGCCAGTAGTAACCTGGACAGGGGGCTTGGCTACACCTTC. The full variable domain, rest sourced from reference TRBV19 and TRBJ1-2, is DGGITQSPKYLFRKEGQNVTLSCEQNLNHDAMYWYRQDPGQGLRLIYYSQIVNDFQKGDIAEGYSVSREKKESFPLTVTSAQKNPTAFYLCASSNLDRGLGYTFGSGTRLTVV.

The V gene is TRBV19, the J gene TRBJ1-2, with D uncertain. From germline, CDR1 is LNHDA and CDR2 SQIVND (reference sequence). This CDR3 contains 14 residues. The V end was cut by 5 bases, the J end by 2 bases, with 12 bases between. The chain's CDR3 is CASSVPFSNYGYTF. CDR3 in DNA: TGTGCCAGTAGTGTCCCGTTTTCCAACTATGGCTACACCTTC.

This chain connects TRBV6-5 to TRBJ1-5; D ambiguous. This CDR3 has 14 amino acids. The V end was cut by 6 bases, the J end by 3 bases, with 12 bases between. CDR1 and CDR2 from the germline V gene are MNHEY and SVGAGI. The CDR3 sequence: CASSGSRLNQPQHF. CDR3 in DNA: TGTGCCAGCAGCGGGTCTCGTCTCAATCAGCCCCAGCATTTT.

V is TRBV5-5 and J is TRBJ2-5, with D possibly matching TRBD1 (5 bases). Germline V gene data show CDR1 as SGHKS and CDR2 as YYEKEE (reference sequence). Between the trimmed V and J ends, which lost 2 bases and 4 bases, there was a span of 6 bases. The CDR3 loop spans 12 amino acids. The CDR3 nucleotides are TGTGCCAGCAGCTTAGGGGTAGAGACCCAGTACTTC. This gives the protein CASSLGVETQYF.

The rearrangement joins TRBV6-5 to TRBJ1-2, with D possibly TRBD1 on 6 matching bases. With 6 bases removed from V and 4 bases from J, the gap between germline ends came to 12 bases. Germline V gene sequence: CDR1 MNHEY, CDR2 SVGAGI. This CDR3 contains 13 residues. DNA for the CDR3: TGTGCCAGCAGCACGGACAGCTCCTATGGCTACACCTTC. Protein: CASSTDSSYGYTF.

The chain links TRBV10-3 to TRBJ2-5; no firm D call. Trimming stripped 6 bases from V and 2 bases from J, with 4 bases between. Germline CDR1 reads ENHRY; CDR2 reads SYGVKD. The CDR3 runs 11 residues. The CDR3 bases are TGTGCCATCAGACAGCAAGAGACCCAGTACTTC. As protein: CAIRQQETQYF.

In its sample, this clone was seen a few times. The genes are TRBV7-9 and TRBJ2-7; 10 bases line up with TRBD2. In germline, CDR1 is SEHNR, CDR2 FQNEAQ (reference sequence). This CDR3 region has 15 residues. V gave up 1 base and J gave up 3 bases; unmatched junction bases: 3. The CDR3 DNA is TGTGCCAGCAGCTTAGGAAGGACTAGCGGCTACGAGCAGTACTTC. Its translation is CASSLGRTSGYEQYF.

The chain employs TRBV27 and TRBJ1-2; D remains unclear. Trimming shortened V by 2 bases and J by 3 bases, and 10 bases separated the two germline ends. Per germline, CDR1 MNHEY and CDR2 SMNVEV (reference sequence). The CDR3 is 14 amino acids. CDR3 bases: TGTGCCAGCAGTTTAAGCGGCGGGGACTATGGCTACACCTTC. As protein: CASSLSGGDYGYTF.

The chain employs TRBV15 and TRBJ1-4; possible D gene TRBD1, 6 bases. The CDR3 consists of 15 residues. The germline CDR1 and CDR2 sequences are LNHNV and YYDKDF (reference sequence). V shed 1 base and J shed 5 bases, with 11 bases lying between them. The CDR3 region has the DNA TGTGCCACCAGCAGAGGCGGGGGCGGGAATGAAAAACTGTTTTTT. Protein sequence: CATSRGGGGNEKLFF.

The chain combines TRBV27 with TRBJ1-4; 9 bases are shared with TRBD1. This CDR3 is built from 16 residues. Germline V gene lookup returns CDR1 MNHEY and CDR2 SMNVEV (reference sequence). Germline trimming cut 2 bases from V and 8 bases from J; bases unmatched to any gene: 9. Written as DNA, the CDR3 is TGTGCCAGCAGTTTAGTTGTGGGGACAGGGCTCGAAAAACTGTTTTTT. Translating gives CASSLVVGTGLEKLFF.

This chain uses TRBV24-1 with TRBJ2-3; 7 positions match TRBD1. Germline V gene lookup returns CDR1 KGHDR and CDR2 SFDVKD. Germline trimming cut 0 bases from V and 5 bases from J; bases unmatched to any gene: 10. There are 17 residues in the CDR3. The CDR3 spells CATSDLGTGALGDTQYF. CDR3 coding DNA: TGTGCCACCAGTGATTTGGGCACAGGGGCCCTGGGAGATACGCAGTATTTT.

The chain carries TRBV30 and TRBJ1-6; no reliable D call. Germline CDR1 reads GTSNPN; CDR2 reads SVGIG (reference sequence). This CDR3 region has 16 residues. Between the trimmed V and J ends, which lost 0 bases and 0 bases, there was a span of 9 bases. The CDR3 sequence: CAWSVPVGSYNSPLHF. The CDR3 DNA sequence: TGTGCCTGGAGTGTACCCGTCGGCTCCTATAATTCACCCCTCCACTTT.

The chain combines TRBV5-6 with TRBJ2-1; 9 nucleotides match TRBD1. J was trimmed by 5 bases and V by 4 bases; bases with no gene match: 7. Per germline, CDR1 SGHDT and CDR2 YYEEEE. The CDR3 spans 15 residues. The CDR3: CASSAGQGPHNEQFF. CDR3 nucleotide sequence: TGTGCCAGCAGCGCCGGACAGGGGCCCCACAATGAGCAGTTCTTC. Variable domain in full (rest from reference TRBV5-6 and TRBJ2-1): DAGVTQSPTHLIKTRGQQVTLRCSPKSGHDTVSWYQQALGQGPQFIFQYYEEEERQRGNFPDRFSGHQFPNYSSELNVNALLLGDSALYLCASSAGQGPHNEQFFGPGTRLTVL.

This clone was found a few times. This chain uses TRBV20-1 with TRBJ1-2, with unresolved D. Trimming shortened V by 3 bases and J by 3 bases, and 17 bases separated the two germline ends. The CDR3 contains 15 residues. CDR1 is DFQATT, CDR2 SNEGSKA, per germline (reference sequence). Here the CDR3 DNA reads TGCAGTGCTAGTTTAGGAGGAGTCCCTTACTATGGCTACACCTTC. Encoded protein: CSASLGGVPYYGYTF.